The TCR beta chain described here comes from a study of T cells in Graves' hyperthyroidism and ophthalmopathy. Study background: Peripheral blood was drawn at first diagnosis, prior to all treatment.

The V gene end was trimmed by 7 bases and the J gene end by 4 bases; junction bases not matched to a gene: 11. Germline V gene data show CDR1 as DFQATT and CDR2 as SNEGSKA (reference sequence). There are 14 residues in the CDR3. Worth noting for this clonotype: Antigen specificity is unknown.

Overall study results and limits: Stable hyperthyroidism was separated from ophthalmopathy by a model based on 13 V-J features. The model's output predicted ophthalmopathy at a median of 6.5 months prior to onset.

It was RNA transcripts that yielded the amplified TCR beta CDR3 regions. TCR CDR3 regions were first amplified by RT-PCR with HTBI primers. TCRdb processed the multiplex PCR reads anew with MiXCR; each CDR3 protein has one entry. The sample has about 250,000 distinct CDR3 sequences, more than 20% seen once. The chain carries TRBV20-1 and TRBJ1-1; 8 bases line up with TRBD1. The receptor was derived from a woman in her forties with Graves' ophthalmopathy. The sequenced material came from blood. In DNA, the CDR3 is TGCAGTGTGAAGCAGGGGGCAGGGAGCACTGAAGCTTTCTTT. Amino acid sequence: CSVKQGAGSTEAFF.